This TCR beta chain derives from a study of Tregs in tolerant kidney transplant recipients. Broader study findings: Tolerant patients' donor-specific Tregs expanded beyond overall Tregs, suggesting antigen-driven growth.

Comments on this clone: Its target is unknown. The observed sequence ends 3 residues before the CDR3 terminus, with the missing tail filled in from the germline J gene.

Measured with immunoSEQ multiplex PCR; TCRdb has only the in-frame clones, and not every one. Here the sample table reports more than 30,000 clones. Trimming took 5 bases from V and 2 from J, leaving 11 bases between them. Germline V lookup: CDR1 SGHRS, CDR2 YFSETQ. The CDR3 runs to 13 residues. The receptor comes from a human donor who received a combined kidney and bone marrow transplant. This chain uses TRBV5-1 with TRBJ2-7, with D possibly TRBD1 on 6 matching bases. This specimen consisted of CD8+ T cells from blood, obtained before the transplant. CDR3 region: CASRLGQTYEQYF. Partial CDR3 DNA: TGCGCCAGCAGACTCGGACAGACCTACGAG. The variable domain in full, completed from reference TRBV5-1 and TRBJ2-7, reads KAGVTQTPRYLIKTRGQQVTLSCSPISGHRSVSWYQQTPGQGLQFLFEYFSETQRNKGNFPGRFSGRQFSNSRSEMNVSTLELGDSALYLCASRLGQTYEQYFGPGTRLTVT.